A selection of T cell receptor beta chains follows, all from one sample in a study of cytomegalovirus exposure and HLA in healthy donors. Method: immunoSEQ multiplex PCR; TCRdb's copy keeps in-frame clones and lacks some. This table has some 200,000 clones, around 81% appearing once. Sequencing was done on a sample of PBMCs. The receptors come from a young woman in good health and CMV-seropositive. The CDR3 runs from the conserved cysteine through the conserved F or W. Fields, in order: D gene, V gene, J gene, clone size, CDR3 protein, CDR3 DNA. D genes are given only for firm matches. Size values are once, few and many counts, or a class for expanded clones, and some rows have none.

-	TRBV9	TRBJ1-1	-	CASSPRSTVNTEAFF	TGTGCCAGCAGCCCCCGGTCGACAGTTAACACTGAAGCTTTCTTT
TRBD1	TRBV9	TRBJ2-7	-	CASSAPGQTYEQYF	TGTGCCAGCAGCGCACCGGGACAGACCTACGAGCAGTACTTC
-	TRBV5-1	TRBJ2-5	-	CASSLDPSRSQETQYF	TGCGCCAGCAGCTTGGACCCGTCAAGGAGCCAAGAGACCCAGTACTTC
-	TRBV23-1	TRBJ1-3	-	CASSQSRTGKYF	TGCGCCAGCAGTCAATCGAGAACGGGTAAATATTTT
TRBD2	TRBV27	TRBJ2-1	many	CASSPILAGFSNEQFF	TGTGCCAGCAGTCCCATACTAGCGGGGTTTTCCAATGAGCAGTTCTTC
-	TRBV7-8	TRBJ1-5	-	CASSLASKLSRVDNQPQHF	TGTGCCAGCAGCTTAGCTTCCAAGCTAAGTCGAGTCGACAATCAGCCCCAGCATTTT
-	TRBV11-2	TRBJ2-5	many	CASSLQDTLYQETQYF	TGTGCCAGCAGCTTACAGGACACCCTTTACCAAGAGACCCAGTACTTC
-	TRBV28	TRBJ2-3	-	CASSLKRRIYTQYF	TGTGCCAGCAGTTTGAAACGGAGAATTTATACGCAGTATTTT
TRBD2	TRBV5-1	TRBJ2-7	-	CASSLNSGGIIYEQYF	TGCGCCAGCAGCTTGAATAGCGGGGGGATTATCTACGAGCAGTACTTC
TRBD2	TRBV2	TRBJ2-1	-	CASRKHRLAGGAGFSYNEQFF	TGTGCCAGCAGGAAACACAGACTAGCGGGGGGGGCTGGATTCTCCTACAATGAGCAGTTCTTC
-	TRBV27	TRBJ2-1	-	CASSLGQRANEQFF	TGTGCCAGCAGTTTAGGACAAAGGGCGAATGAGCAGTTCTTC
TRBD1	TRBV2	TRBJ1-1	-	CASSQDRVRNTEAFF	TGTGCCAGCAGTCAGGACAGGGTAAGGAACACTGAAGCTTTCTTT
-	TRBV7-9	TRBJ2-5	-	CASSLSDLPETQYF	TGTGCCAGCAGCTTATCGGACTTGCCAGAGACCCAGTACTTC
TRBD2	TRBV27	TRBJ2-5	-	CASSFSGRAETQYF	TGTGCCAGCAGTTTCTCAGGGAGGGCGGAGACCCAGTACTTC
TRBD1	TRBV2	TRBJ1-6	-	CASSESGTGYTFSSPLHF	TGTGCCAGCAGTGAATCGGGGACAGGGTACACCTTCTCTTCACCCCTCCACTTT
-	TRBV14	TRBJ1-2	-	CASSQVLGGNYGYTF	TGTGCCAGCAGCCAAGTTCTGGGAGGGAACTATGGCTACACCTTC
-	TRBV12-5	TRBJ1-2	-	CASALRRAHYGYTF	TGTGCTAGTGCCTTGCGGAGGGCGCACTATGGCTACACCTTC
TRBD1	TRBV5-6	TRBJ1-2	-	CASSVDRAGANYGYTF	TGTGCCAGCAGCGTGGACAGGGCGGGAGCTAACTATGGCTACACCTTC
-	TRBV7-8	TRBJ2-7	-	CASSPQRHIGSYEQYF	TGTGCCAGCAGCCCACAACGACATATTGGATCCTACGAGCAGTACTTC
-	TRBV4-2	TRBJ2-7	-	CASSQYPGSSYEQYF	TGTGCCAGCAGCCAATATCCTGGGAGCTCCTACGAGCAGTACTTC
-	TRBV7-8	TRBJ1-1	-	CASSLGLTIEFTEAFF	TGTGCCAGCAGCTTAGGGTTAACAATTGAATTTACTGAAGCTTTCTTT
-	TRBV11-2	TRBJ1-3	-	CASSLGSSGNTIYF	TGTGCCAGCAGCTTAGGTTCTTCTGGAAACACCATATATTTT
TRBD1	TRBV2	TRBJ1-4	-	CASIGTGGYNEKLFF	TGTGCCAGCATTGGGACAGGGGGATATAATGAAAAACTGTTTTTT
-	TRBV25-1	TRBJ2-1	-	CASSAKTDNEQFF	TGTGCCAGCAGCGCAAAGACAGACAATGAGCAGTTCTTC
TRBD2	TRBV5-1	TRBJ2-7	-	CASSTGTSGGYEQYF	TGCGCCAGCAGCACCGGGACTAGCGGGGGCTACGAGCAGTACTTC
-	TRBV5-1	TRBJ1-1	-	CASSLFGRMSTEAFF	TGCGCCAGCAGCTTGTTCGGCAGGATGAGCACTGAAGCTTTCTTT
-	TRBV7-9	TRBJ2-7	-	CASSSAKGDEQYF	TGTGCCAGCAGCTCCGCTAAAGGGGACGAGCAGTACTTC